This TCR beta chain came from a study of T cell responses to AZD1222 COVID-19 vaccine. CDR3 length: 11 amino acids. Germline V gene data show CDR1 as DFQATT and CDR2 as SNEGSKA (reference sequence). Details on this clone: Antigen unknown. The junction does not match germline at one end; this may be a read error. Different DNA sequences within this sample yield the same CDR3.

The assay was immunoSEQ multiplex PCR, and TCRdb's table has in-frame clones only and misses some. The repertoire holds 120,000 to 150,000 clones, with roughly nine tenths as singletons. Whole-study results and caveats: The donor group comprised mostly white British people and more females; the analysis possibly underestimated clonal diversity. Seropositive status at baseline applied to only six AZD1222 recipients. Close to half of spike-specific TCRs reportedly recognize unmutated variant regions. There were repertoire samples only from the period after the peak T cell response.

The sequences come from peripheral blood, collected 28 days after the second AZD1222 dose. The V gene is TRBV20-1, the J gene TRBJ2-1; D remains unclear. This receptor was identified in an adult who received the AZD1222 COVID-19 vaccine. CDR3 residues: CSASSHNEQFF. The DNA for the CDR3 is TGCAGTGCTAGCTCCCACAATGAGCAGTTCTTC.